This TCR beta chain was identified during a study of T-cell reconstitution after alpha-beta-depleted transplantation in children. V shed 3 bases and J shed 2 bases, with 8 bases lying between them. The germline gives CDR1 SGHVS, CDR2 FQNEAQ. This CDR3 is 13 amino acids long. TCRbeta library construction was performed incorporating unique molecular identifiers. Via MiXCR, TCRdb re-called the PCR reads, giving one row per CDR3 protein. The top ten hold more than 2.5% of the sample, which has tens of thousands of distinct CDR3 sequences, 6% to 8.5% seen once. The clonotype comes from a human donor who donated a stem cell graft to a child with acute lymphoblastic leukemia. The sample in question was PBMCs from the stem cell graft donor, obtained from the stem cell graft. The rearrangement joins TRBV7-8 to TRBJ2-7, with a weak D call TRBD2 (5 bases). The CDR3 DNA sequence: TGTGCCAGCAGCTTCGCCGGGACCTACGAGCAGTACTTC. Its translation: CASSFAGTYEQYF.